The T cell receptor (beta chain) under discussion was sequenced for a study of long-term antiretroviral therapy in people with HIV. Study outcomes and limitations: Pre-ART clonal expansions dominated every time point's repertoire. Even long-term ART left TRB diversity below transplant donor controls, despite gains. HIV repertoires showed narrower CDR3 length ranges than controls.

Germline V gene sequence: CDR1 MNHNY, CDR2 SVGAGI (reference sequence). The germline V and J ends were trimmed by 0 bases and 2 bases, with 4 bases remaining between them. This CDR3 spans 13 amino acids. They ran version v3.0 of the immunoSEQ assay at survey level. Clones were read by immunoSEQ multiplex PCR, and TCRdb kept only the in-frame ones, dropping some. There are tens of thousands of clones in the sample; roughly four fifths occur only once, and less than 8% lies in the top ten. Details on this clone: Its specificity is not known.

No fewer than two post-ART and no fewer than one pre-ART PBMC samples existed for each donor. The clonotype was recovered from a man between 18 and 35 years old with HIV. Sequencing used unsorted PBMCs, obtained 1 year after starting antiretroviral therapy. The rearrangement uses TRBV6-6 and TRBJ1-1, with D unclear. The CDR3 loop reads CASSYSDNTEAFF. The CDR3 DNA reads as TGTGCCAGCAGTTACTCGGACAACACTGAAGCTTTCTTT.